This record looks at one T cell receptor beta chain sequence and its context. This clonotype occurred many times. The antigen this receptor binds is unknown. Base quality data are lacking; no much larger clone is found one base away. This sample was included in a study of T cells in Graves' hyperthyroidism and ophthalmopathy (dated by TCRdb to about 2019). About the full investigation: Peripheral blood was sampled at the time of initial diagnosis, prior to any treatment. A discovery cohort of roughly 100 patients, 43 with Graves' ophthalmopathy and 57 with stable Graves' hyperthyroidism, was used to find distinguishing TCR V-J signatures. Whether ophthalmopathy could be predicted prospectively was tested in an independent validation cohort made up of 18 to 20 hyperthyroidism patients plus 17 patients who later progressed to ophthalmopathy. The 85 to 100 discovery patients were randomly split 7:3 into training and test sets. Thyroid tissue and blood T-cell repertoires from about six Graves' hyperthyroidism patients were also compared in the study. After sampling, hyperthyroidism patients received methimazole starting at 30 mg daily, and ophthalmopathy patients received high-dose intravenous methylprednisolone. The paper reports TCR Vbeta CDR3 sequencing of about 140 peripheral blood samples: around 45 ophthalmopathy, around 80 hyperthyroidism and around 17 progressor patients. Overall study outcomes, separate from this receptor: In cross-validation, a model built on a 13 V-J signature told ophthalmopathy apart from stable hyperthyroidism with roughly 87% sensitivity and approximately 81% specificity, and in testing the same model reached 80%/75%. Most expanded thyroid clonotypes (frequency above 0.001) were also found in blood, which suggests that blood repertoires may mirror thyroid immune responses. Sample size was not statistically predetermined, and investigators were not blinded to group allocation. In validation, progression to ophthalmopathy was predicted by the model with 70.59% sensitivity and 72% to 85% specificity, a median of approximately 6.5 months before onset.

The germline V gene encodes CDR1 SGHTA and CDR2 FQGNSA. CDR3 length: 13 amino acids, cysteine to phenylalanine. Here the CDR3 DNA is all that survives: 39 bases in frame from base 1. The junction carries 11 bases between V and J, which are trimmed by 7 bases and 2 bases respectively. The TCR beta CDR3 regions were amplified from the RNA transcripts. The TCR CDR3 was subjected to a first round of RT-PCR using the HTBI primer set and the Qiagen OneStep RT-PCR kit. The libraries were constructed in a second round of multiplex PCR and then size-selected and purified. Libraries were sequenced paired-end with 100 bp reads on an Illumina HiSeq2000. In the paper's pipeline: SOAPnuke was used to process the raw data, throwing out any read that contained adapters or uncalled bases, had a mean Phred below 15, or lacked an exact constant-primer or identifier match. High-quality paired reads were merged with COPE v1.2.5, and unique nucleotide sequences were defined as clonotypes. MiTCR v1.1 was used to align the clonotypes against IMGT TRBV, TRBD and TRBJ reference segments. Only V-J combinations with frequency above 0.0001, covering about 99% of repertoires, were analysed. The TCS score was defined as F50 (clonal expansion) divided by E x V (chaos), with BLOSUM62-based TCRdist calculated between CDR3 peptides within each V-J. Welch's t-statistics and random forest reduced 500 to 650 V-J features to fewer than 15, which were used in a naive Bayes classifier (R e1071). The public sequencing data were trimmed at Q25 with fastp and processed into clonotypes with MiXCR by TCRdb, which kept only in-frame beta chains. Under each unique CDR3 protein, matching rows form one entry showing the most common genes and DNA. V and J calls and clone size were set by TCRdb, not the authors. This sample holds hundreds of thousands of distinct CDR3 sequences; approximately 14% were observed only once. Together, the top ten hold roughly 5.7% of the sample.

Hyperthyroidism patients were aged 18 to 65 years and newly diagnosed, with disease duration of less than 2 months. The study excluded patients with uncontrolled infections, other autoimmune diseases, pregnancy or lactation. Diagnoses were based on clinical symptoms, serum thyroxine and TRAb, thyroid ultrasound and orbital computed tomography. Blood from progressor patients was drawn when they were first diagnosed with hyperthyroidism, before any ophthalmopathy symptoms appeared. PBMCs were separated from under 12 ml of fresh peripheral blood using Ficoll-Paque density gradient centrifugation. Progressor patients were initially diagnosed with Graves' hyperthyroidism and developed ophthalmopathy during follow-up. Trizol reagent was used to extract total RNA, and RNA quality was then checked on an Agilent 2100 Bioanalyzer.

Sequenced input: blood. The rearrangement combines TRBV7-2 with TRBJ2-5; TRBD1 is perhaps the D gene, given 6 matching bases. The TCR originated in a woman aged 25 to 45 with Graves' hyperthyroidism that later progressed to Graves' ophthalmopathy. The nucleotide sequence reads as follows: TGTGCCAGCAACCAGGGACATCAAGAGACCCAGTACTTC. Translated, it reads CASNQGHQETQYF. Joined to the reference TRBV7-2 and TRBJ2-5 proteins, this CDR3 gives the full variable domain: GAGVSQSPSNKVTEKGKDVELRCDPISGHTALYWYRQSLGQGLEFLIYFQGNSAPDKSGLPSDRFSAERTGGSVSTLTIQRTQQEDSAVYLCASNQGHQETQYFGPGTRLLVL.